A selection of T cell receptor beta chains follows, all from one sample in a study of graft-versus-host responses after intestinal transplantation. The table came from immunoSEQ multiplex PCR; TCRdb's copy has only in-frame clones and leaves some out. The top ten hold 20% to 25% of the sample, which has 10,000 to 15,000 clones, approximately 93% seen once. This specimen was PBMCs, taken around 110 days after intestinal transplant. The origin of the receptors is a human patient who received an intestinal transplant, so some T cells may come from the graft donor. The CDR3 runs from the conserved cysteine through the conserved F or W. D genes are given only for firm matches. A row's size may be missing; if present it is once, few, many or a size class.

abundance | j_gene | v_gene | d_gene | CDR3aa | CDR3nt
few | TRBJ2-7 | TRBV4-2 | NA | CASSQGHGLSYEQYF | TGTGCCAGCAGCCAAGGACATGGTCTGTCCTACGAGCAGTACTTC
NA | TRBJ2-1 | TRBV19 | TRBD2 | CASSGRREVWNEQFF | TGTGCCAGTAGTGGTCGGCGGGAGGTTTGGAATGAGCAGTTCTTC
NA | TRBJ2-7 | TRBV6-5 | NA | CASSFESGRSYEQYF | TGTGCCAGCAGTTTCGAGAGCGGACGATCCTACGAGCAGTACTTC
NA | TRBJ2-1 | TRBV7-8 | TRBD2 | CATSGNEQFF | TGTGCCACTAGCGGGAATGAGCAGTTCTTC
NA | TRBJ2-7 | TRBV9 | NA | CASSPGELQLYEQYF | TGTGCCAGCAGCCCCGGGGAATTGCAGCTCTACGAGCAGTACTTC
NA | TRBJ1-2 | TRBV30 | NA | CAWSVKGGRNYGYTF | TGTGCCTGGAGTGTAAAGGGGGGGCGCAACTATGGCTACACCTTC
NA | TRBJ2-1 | TRBV11-2 | NA | CASSLRGTNEQFF | TGTGCCAGCAGCCTAAGAGGGACCAATGAGCAGTTCTTC
NA | TRBJ2-3 | TRBV27 | NA | CAGSSKSTTDTQYF | TGTGCCGGCAGTTCTAAGAGTACTACAGATACGCAGTATTTT
NA | TRBJ2-6 | TRBV7-7 | NA | CASSLGSGANVLTF | TGTGCCAGCAGCTTAGGTTCTGGGGCCAACGTCCTGACTTTC
NA | TRBJ1-2 | TRBV6-5 | TRBD1 | CASRRQGGYGYTF | TGTGCCAGCAGGAGACAGGGTGGCTATGGCTACACCTTC
NA | TRBJ1-5 | TRBV4-1 | NA | CASSQAWPGAGSNQPQHF | TGCGCCAGCAGCCAAGCCTGGCCAGGGGCGGGGAGCAATCAGCCCCAGCATTTT
NA | TRBJ2-6 | TRBV19 | TRBD1 | CASRGQGVKSGANVLTF | TGTGCCAGTAGGGGACAGGGGGTGAAGTCTGGGGCCAACGTCCTGACTTTC
NA | TRBJ2-1 | TRBV5-5 | TRBD2 | CASSQGLGSYNEQFF | TGTGCCAGCAGCCAAGGACTAGGCAGCTACAATGAGCAGTTCTTC
NA | TRBJ1-2 | TRBV6-5 | NA | CASSSHGNYGYTF | TGTGCCAGCAGTTCACACGGAAACTATGGCTACACCTTC
NA | TRBJ2-7 | TRBV6-5 | TRBD1 | CASSYRRQGIYEQYF | TGTGCCAGCAGCTACCGCCGACAGGGCATCTACGAGCAGTACTTC
NA | TRBJ2-1 | TRBV27 | NA | CASRLAVSSYNEQFF | TGTGCCAGCAGATTAGCGGTCAGCTCCTACAATGAGCAGTTCTTC
NA | TRBJ1-1 | TRBV7-2 | TRBD1 | CASSLVGQGGTEAFF | TGTGCCAGCAGCTTAGTGGGACAGGGGGGGACTGAAGCTTTCTTT
NA | TRBJ2-7 | TRBV6-1 | NA | CASSPRDRYYEQYF | TGTGCCAGCAGTCCCCGGGACCGATACTACGAGCAGTACTTC
NA | TRBJ1-1 | TRBV7-9 | NA | CASTLGGEDTEAFF | TGTGCCAGCACCCTAGGGGGAGAGGACACTGAAGCTTTCTTT
NA | TRBJ2-7 | TRBV5-1 | NA | CASSLDGSDYEQYF | TGCGCCAGCAGCCTAGATGGCAGTGACTACGAGCAGTACTTC
NA | TRBJ2-2 | TRBV19 | TRBD2 | CASSSSGRSGELFF | TGTGCCAGTAGTTCTAGCGGGAGATCCGGGGAGCTGTTTTTT
NA | TRBJ2-7 | TRBV5-1 | TRBD2 | CASSLVLAGGGSDEQYF | TGCGCCAGCAGCTTGGTTCTAGCGGGAGGAGGTAGTGACGAGCAGTACTTC
once | TRBJ1-2 | TRBV5-1 | TRBD1 | CASSFGGGGYTF | TGCGCCAGCAGCTTCGGAGGGGGCGGCTACACCTTC
NA | TRBJ2-1 | TRBV6-1 | NA | CASRFGVIGEQFF | TGTGCCAGCAGATTCGGGGTTATTGGTGAGCAGTTCTTC